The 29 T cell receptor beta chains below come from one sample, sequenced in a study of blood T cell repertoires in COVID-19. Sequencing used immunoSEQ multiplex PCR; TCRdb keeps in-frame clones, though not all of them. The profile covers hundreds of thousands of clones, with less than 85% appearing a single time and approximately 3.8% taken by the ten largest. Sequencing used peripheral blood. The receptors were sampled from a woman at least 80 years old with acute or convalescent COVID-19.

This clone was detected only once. CDR3 coding DNA: TGTGCCAGCAGCCTATCCTGGACAGGGCCGAATGAGCAGTTCTTC. Protein sequence: CASSLSWTGPNEQFF. This chain joins TRBV6-5 and TRBJ2-1, with 8 bases aligning to TRBD1. The CDR3 has 15 residues. The germline CDR1 and CDR2 sequences are MNHEY and SVGAGI. V gave up 6 bases and J gave up 7 bases; unmatched junction bases: 11.

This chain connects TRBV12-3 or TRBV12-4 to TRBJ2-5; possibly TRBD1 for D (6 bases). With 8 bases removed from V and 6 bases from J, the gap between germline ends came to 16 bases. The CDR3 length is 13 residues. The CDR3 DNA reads TGTGCCAGCGGGTATACAGGGTTGAAGACCCAGTACTTC. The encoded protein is CASGYTGLKTQYF.

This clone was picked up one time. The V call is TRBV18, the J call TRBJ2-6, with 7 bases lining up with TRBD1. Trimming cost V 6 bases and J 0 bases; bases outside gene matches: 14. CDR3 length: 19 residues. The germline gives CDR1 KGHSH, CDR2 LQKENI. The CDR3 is CASSPQPVQGYSGANVLTF. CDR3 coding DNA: TGTGCCAGCTCCCCGCAACCAGTACAGGGGTACTCTGGGGCCAACGTCCTGACTTTC.

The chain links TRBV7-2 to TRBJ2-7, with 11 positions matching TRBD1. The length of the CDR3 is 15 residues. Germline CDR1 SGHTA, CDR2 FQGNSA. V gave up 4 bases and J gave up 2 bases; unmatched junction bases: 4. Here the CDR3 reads CASSSGTGGTYEQYF. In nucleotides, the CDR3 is TGTGCCAGCAGCTCCGGGACAGGGGGAACCTACGAGCAGTACTTC.

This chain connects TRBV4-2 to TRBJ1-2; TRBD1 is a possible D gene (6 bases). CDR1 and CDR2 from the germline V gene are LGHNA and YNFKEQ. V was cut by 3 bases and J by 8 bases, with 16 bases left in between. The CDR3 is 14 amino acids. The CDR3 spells CASSQFTGIGGYTF. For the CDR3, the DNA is TGTGCCAGCAGCCAGTTTACAGGGATTGGAGGCTACACCTTC.

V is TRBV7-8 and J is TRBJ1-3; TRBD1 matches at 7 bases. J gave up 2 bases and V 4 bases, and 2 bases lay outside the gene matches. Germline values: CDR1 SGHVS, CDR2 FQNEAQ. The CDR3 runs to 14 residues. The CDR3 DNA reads TGTGCCAGCAGCTCGGGACAGCCTGGAAACACCATATATTTT. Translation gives CASSSGQPGNTIYF.

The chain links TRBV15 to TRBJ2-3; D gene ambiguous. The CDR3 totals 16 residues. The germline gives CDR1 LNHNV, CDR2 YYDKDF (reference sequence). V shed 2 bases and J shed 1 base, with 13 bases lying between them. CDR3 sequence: CATSRKIGLGTDTQYF. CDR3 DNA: TGTGCCACCAGCAGAAAAATCGGTCTTGGCACAGATACGCAGTATTTT. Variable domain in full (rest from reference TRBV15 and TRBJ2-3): DAMVIQNPRYQVTQFGKPVTLSCSQTLNHNVMYWYQQKSSQAPKLLFHYYDKDFNNEADTPDNFQSRRPNTSFCFLDIRSPGLGDTAMYLCATSRKIGLGTDTQYFGPGTRLTVL.

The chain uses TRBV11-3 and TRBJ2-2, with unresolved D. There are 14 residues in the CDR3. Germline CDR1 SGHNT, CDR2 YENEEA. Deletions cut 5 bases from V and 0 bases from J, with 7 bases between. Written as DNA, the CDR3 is TGTGCCAGCAGCCCCAGGACGAACACCGGGGAGCTGTTTTTT. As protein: CASSPRTNTGELFF.

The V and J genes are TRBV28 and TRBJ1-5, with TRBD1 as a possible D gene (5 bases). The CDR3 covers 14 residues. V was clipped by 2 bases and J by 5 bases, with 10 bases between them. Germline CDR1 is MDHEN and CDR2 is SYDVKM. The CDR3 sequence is CASSLGDYYQPQHF. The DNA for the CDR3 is TGTGCCAGCAGTTTAGGGGACTACTATCAGCCCCAGCATTTT.

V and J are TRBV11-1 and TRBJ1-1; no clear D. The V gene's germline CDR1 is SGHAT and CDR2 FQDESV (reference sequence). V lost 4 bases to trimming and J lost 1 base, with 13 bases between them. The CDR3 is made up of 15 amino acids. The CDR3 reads CASSSLLGRNTEAFF. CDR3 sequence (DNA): TGTGCCAGCAGCTCCCTTTTGGGGAGGAACACTGAAGCTTTCTTT.

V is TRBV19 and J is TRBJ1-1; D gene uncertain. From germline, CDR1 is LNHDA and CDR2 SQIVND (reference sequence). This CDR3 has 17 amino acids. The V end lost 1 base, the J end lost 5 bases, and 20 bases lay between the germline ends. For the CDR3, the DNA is TGTGCCAGTAGTATAGTTATCCCCTCAGGCGGGGTGACTGAAGCTTTCTTT. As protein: CASSIVIPSGGVTEAFF.

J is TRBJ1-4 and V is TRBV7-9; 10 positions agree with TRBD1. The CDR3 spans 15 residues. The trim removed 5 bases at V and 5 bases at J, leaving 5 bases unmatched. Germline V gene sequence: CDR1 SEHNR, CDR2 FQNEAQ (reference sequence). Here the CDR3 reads CASSKGTGANEKLFF. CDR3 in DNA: TGTGCCAGCAGCAAAGGGACAGGGGCGAATGAAAAACTGTTTTTT.

Written as DNA, the CDR3 is TGTGCCAGCAGTTTATGGCTGTCCGGCTACACCTTC. As protein: CASSLWLSGYTF. The chain carries TRBV12-3 or TRBV12-4 and TRBJ1-2; no clear D gene. Trimming removed 2 bases at V and 8 bases at J, with 9 bases between. The CDR3 sequence is 12 residues long.

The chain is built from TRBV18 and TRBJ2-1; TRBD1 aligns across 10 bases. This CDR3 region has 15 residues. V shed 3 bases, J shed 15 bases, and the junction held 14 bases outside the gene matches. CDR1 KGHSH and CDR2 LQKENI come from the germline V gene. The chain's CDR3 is CASSPAGTGERRPFF. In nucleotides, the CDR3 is TGTGCCAGCTCACCCGCCGGGACAGGGGAACGTCGGCCGTTCTTC.

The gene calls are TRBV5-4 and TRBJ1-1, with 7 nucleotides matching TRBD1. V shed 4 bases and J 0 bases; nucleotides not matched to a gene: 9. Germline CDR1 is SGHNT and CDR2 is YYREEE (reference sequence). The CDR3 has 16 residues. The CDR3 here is CASSPSQGGMNTEAFF. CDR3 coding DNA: TGTGCCAGCAGCCCCTCCCAGGGGGGAATGAACACTGAAGCTTTCTTT. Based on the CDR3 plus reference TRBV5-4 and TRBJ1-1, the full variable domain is ETGVTQSPTHLIKTRGQQVTLRCSSQSGHNTVSWYQQALGQGPQFIFQYYREEENGRGNFPPRFSGLQFPNYSSELNVNALELDDSALYLCASSPSQGGMNTEAFFGQGTRLTVV.

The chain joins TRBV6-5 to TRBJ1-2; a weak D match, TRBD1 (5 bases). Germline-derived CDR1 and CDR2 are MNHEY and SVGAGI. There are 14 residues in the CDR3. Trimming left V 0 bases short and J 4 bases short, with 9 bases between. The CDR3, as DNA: TGTGCCAGCAGTTACTCTCCGGGGGGCTATGGCTACACCTTC. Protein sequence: CASSYSPGGYGYTF.

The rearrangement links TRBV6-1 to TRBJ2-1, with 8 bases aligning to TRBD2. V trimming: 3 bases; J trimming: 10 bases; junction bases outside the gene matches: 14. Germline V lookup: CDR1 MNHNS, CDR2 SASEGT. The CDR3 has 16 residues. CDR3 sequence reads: CASSDLAGGLSREQFF. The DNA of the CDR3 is TGTGCCAGCAGTGATCTTGCGGGGGGCCTATCGCGAGAGCAGTTCTTC.

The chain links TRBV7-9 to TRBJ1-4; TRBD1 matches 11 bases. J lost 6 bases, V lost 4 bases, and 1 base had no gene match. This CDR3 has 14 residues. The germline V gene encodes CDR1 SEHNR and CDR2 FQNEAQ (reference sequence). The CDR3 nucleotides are TGTGCCAGCAGCTCGGACAGGGGGCATGAAAAACTGTTTTTT. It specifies CASSSDRGHEKLFF.

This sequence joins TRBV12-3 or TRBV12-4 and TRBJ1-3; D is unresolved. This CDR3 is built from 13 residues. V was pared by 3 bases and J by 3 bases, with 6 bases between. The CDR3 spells CASSLRSGNTIYF. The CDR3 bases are TGTGCCAGCAGTTTGAGGAGTGGAAACACCATATATTTT.

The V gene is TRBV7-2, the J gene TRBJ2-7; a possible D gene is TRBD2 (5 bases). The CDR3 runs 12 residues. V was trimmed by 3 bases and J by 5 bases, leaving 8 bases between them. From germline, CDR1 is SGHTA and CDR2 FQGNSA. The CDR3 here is CASSFSANEQYF. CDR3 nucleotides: TGTGCCAGCAGCTTTAGCGCGAACGAGCAGTACTTC.

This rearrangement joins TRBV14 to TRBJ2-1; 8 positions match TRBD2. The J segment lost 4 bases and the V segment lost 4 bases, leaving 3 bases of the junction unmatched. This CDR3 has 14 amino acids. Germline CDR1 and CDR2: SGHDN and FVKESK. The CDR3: CASSLSGKYNEQFF. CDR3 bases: TGTGCCAGCAGCCTTAGCGGGAAGTACAATGAGCAGTTCTTC.

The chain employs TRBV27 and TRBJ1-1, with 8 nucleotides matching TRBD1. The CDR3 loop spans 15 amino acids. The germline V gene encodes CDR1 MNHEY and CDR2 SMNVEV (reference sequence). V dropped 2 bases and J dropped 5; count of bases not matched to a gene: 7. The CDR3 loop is CASSLEPTGGTEAFF. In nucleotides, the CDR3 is TGTGCCAGCAGTTTAGAGCCCACAGGGGGGACTGAAGCTTTCTTT.

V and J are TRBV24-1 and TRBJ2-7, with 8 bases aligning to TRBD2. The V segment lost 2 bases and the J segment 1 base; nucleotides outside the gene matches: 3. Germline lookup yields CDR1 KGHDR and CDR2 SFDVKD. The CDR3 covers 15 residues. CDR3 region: CATSDSGGGSYEQYF. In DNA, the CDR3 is TGTGCCACCAGTGATTCGGGGGGGGGATCCTACGAGCAGTACTTC.

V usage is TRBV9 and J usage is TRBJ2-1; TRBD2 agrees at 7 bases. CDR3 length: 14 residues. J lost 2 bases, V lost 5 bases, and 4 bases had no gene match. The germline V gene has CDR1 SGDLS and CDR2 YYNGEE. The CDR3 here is CASSEGTTYNEQFF. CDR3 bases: TGTGCCAGCAGTGAAGGGACTACCTACAATGAGCAGTTCTTC.

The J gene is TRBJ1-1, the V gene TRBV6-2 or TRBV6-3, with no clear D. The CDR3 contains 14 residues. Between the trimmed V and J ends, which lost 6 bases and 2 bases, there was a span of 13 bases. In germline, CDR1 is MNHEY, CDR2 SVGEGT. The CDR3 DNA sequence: TGTGCCAGCAGACCTCGCACGGTAAACACTGAAGCTTTCTTT. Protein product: CASRPRTVNTEAFF.

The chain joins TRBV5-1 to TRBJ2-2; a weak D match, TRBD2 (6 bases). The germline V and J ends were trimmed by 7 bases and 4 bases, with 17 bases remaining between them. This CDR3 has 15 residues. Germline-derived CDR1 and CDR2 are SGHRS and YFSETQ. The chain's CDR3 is CASQTGTRGTGELFF. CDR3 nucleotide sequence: TGCGCCAGCCAAACCGGGACTCGCGGCACCGGGGAGCTGTTTTTT.

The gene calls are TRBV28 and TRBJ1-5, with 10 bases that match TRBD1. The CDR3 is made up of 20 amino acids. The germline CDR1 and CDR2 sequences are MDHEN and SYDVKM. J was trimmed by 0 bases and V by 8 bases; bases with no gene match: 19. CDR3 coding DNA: TGTGCCAGCGCTCTAAATATCCGGGACAGGGGAACGGGTAGCAATCAGCCCCAGCATTTT. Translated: CASALNIRDRGTGSNQPQHF.

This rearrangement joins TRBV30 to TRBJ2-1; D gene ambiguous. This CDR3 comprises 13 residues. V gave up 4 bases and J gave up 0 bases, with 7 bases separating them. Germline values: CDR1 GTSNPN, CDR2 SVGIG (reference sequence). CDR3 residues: CAWTRSSYNEQFF. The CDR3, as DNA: TGTGCCTGGACGCGTAGCTCCTACAATGAGCAGTTCTTC.

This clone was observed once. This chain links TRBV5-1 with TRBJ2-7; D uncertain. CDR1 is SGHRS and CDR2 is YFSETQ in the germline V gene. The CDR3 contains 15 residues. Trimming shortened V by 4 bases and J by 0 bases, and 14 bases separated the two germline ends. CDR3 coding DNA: TGCGCCAGCAGCCCGTCGACTTTTAGCTCCTACGAGCAGTACTTC. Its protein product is CASSPSTFSSYEQYF.